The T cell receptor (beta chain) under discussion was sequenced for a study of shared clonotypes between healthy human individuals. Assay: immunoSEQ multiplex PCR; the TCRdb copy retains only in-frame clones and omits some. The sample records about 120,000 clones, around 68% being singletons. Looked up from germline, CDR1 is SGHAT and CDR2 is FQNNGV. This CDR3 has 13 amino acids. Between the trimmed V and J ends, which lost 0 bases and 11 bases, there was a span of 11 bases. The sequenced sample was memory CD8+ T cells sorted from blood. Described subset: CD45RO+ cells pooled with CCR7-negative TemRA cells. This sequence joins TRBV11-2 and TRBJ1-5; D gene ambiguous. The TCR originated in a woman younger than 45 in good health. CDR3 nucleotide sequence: TGTGCCAGCAGCTTAGATGGTGCTGGGGCCCAGCATTTT. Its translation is CASSLDGAGAQHF.